This T cell receptor (beta chain) was sequenced during a study of blood T cell repertoires in COVID-19. Across the study: COVID-19 samples from acute and convalescent phases originated in the United States, Italy and Spain. T cells, B-cell-depleted T cells, or PBMCs supplied cDNA or gDNA.

Authors' methods: Reference gene primers were amplified, and this amplification served to estimate nucleated cell counts. Produced via immunoSEQ multiplex PCR; TCRdb's table is partial and in-frame only. V and J calls and clone size are copied from that table; D and trimming were computed from the DNA. The sample includes 120,000 to 150,000 clones, 85% to 90% of them seen just once. CDR3 length: 15 amino acids. The V gene's germline CDR1 is LNHNV and CDR2 YYDKDF (reference sequence). V lost 3 bases and J lost 2, with 13 bases in between. The sample was peripheral blood. The clonotype originates from a man in his forties or fifties who had recovered from COVID-19. V and J are TRBV15 and TRBJ1-2; no clear D. The chain's CDR3 is CATSRTRTGNYGYTF. The CDR3 DNA reads TGTGCCACCAGCAGGACGAGGACGGGAAACTATGGCTACACCTTC.